This entry describes one TCR beta chain. The antigen is not known. Attachment of unique molecular identifiers was made to individual cDNA molecules. TCRdb re-called the 5' RACE reads through MiXCR, storing one row per CDR3 protein. The sample lists 50,000 to 70,000 distinct CDR3 sequences; 15% were seen once. The data were taken from a study of early T cells in non-severe SARS-CoV-2 infection. The wider study: Unpaired chains resulted from sequencing bulk RNA of unsorted whole blood. Broader study findings: In VDJdb matching, anti-spike CD8 responses were favored while private and CD4 specificities went missing.

V shed 4 bases, J shed 7 bases, and the junction held 7 bases outside the gene matches. The CDR3 spans 14 residues. The germline V gene has CDR1 DFQATT and CDR2 SNEGSKA (reference sequence). The input for sequencing was whole blood, taken at baseline. The sequence derives from an adult who was a healthcare worker with PCR-confirmed SARS-CoV-2 infection or an uninfected control (not recorded which). The chain has TRBV20-1 and TRBJ2-1, with 10 positions matching TRBD2. The CDR3 DNA reads as TGCAGTGCTATGAGCGGGAGGGCTAGGAATGAGCAGTTCTTC. Amino acids: CSAMSGRARNEQFF.